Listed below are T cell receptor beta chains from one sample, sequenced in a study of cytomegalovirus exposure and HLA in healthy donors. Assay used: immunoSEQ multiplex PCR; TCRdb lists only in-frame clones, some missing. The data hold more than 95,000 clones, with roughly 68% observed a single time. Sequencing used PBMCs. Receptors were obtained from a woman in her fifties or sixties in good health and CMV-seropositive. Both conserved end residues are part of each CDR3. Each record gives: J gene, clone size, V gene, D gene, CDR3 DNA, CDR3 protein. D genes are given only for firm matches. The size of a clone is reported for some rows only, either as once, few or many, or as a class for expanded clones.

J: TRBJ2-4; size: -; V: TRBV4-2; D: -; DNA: TGTGCCAGCAGCCAAGGGGGCAGTCAGGGTGACATTCAGTACTTC; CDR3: CASSQGGSQGDIQYF
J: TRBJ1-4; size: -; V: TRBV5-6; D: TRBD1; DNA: TGTGCCAGCAGCAAAATCCCCGGGACAGGGGTTCAGTTTTTT; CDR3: CASSKIPGTGVQFF
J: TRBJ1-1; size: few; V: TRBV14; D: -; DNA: TGTGCCAGCAGCCCCCAGGGGAGGGTCACTGAAGCTTTCTTT; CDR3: CASSPQGRVTEAFF
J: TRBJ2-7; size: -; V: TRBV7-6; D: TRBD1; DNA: TGTGCCAGCAGCTTAGTTACAGGGGGCCAAAACGAGCAGTACTTC; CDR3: CASSLVTGGQNEQYF
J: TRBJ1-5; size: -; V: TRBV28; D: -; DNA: TGTGCCAGCCGTTGGGCGTTCAATCAGCCCCAGCATTTT; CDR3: CASRWAFNQPQHF
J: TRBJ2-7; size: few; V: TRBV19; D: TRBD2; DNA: TGTGCCAGTAGTAGAAGCGGGGGGTTCGAGCAGTACTTC; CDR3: CASSRSGGFEQYF
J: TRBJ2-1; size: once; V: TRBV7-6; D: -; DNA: TGTGCCAGCAGCCCCGACAGAAGCTCCTACAATGAGCAGTTCTTC; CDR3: CASSPDRSSYNEQFF
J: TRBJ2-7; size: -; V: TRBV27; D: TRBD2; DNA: TGTGCCAGCAGTGTCACTAGCGGGGGGGGCTACGAGCAGTACTTC; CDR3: CASSVTSGGGYEQYF
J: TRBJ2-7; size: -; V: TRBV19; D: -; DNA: TGTGCCAGTAGTACAACAACGGAGCAGTACTTC; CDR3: CASSTTTEQYF
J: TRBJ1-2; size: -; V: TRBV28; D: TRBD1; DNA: TGTGCCAGCAGTCCATCAGGGGGGACAGGGAGGGGGAACACCTTC; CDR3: CASSPSGGTGRGNTF
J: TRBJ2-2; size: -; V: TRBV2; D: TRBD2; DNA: TGTGCCAGCACCCAAAATAGCGGGGGGGCTGGGGAGCTGTTTTTT; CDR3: CASTQNSGGAGELFF
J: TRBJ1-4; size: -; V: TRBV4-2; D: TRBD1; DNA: TGTGCCAGCAGCCAAGATTCCGGGACAGGGGGCGCGGCAACTAATGAAAAACTGTTTTTT; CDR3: CASSQDSGTGGAATNEKLFF
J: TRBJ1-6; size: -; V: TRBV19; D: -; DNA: TGTGCCAGCAGCGAGAGCTCCTATAATTCACCCCTCCACTTT; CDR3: CASSESSYNSPLHF
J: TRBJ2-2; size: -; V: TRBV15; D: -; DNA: TGTGCCACCAGCGGCCTTCAGAAGGGGCAGACCGGGGAGCTGTTTTTT; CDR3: CATSGLQKGQTGELFF
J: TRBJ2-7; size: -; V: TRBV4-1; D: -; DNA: TGCGCCAGCAGCCACATTGGACAGTCTCCGCCCTACGAGCAGTACTTC; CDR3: CASSHIGQSPPYEQYF
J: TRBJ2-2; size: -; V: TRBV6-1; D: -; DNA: TGTGCCAGCAGTGAAGCGCTTCAGGGGAACACCGGGGAGCTGTTTTTT; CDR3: CASSEALQGNTGELFF
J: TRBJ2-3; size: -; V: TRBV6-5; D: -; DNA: TGTGCCAGCAGTTACTCGTACACACCAGATACGCAGTATTTT; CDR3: CASSYSYTPDTQYF
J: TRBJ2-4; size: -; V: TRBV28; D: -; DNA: TGTGCCAGCAGTTTGCCAGAGGTGGCCAAAAACATTCAGTACTTC; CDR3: CASSLPEVAKNIQYF
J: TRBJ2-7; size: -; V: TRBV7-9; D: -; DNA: TGTGCCAGCAGCTTTCTGGGGCTGAATTACGAGCAGTACTTC; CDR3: CASSFLGLNYEQYF
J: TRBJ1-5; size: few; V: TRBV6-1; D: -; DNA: TGTGCCAGCAGTGAAACGAGGTATAGCAATCAGCCCCAGCATTTT; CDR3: CASSETRYSNQPQHF
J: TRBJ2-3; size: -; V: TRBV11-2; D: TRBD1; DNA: TGTGCCAGCAGCTTAGCCCAGGGGGCAGATACGCAGTATTTT; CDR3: CASSLAQGADTQYF
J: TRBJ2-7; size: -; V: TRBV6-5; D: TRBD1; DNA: TGTGCCAGCAGTTACGGGGGACAGGGGGCTTACGAGCAGTACTTC; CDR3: CASSYGGQGAYEQYF
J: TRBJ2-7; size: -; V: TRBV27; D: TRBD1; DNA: TGTGCCAGCGGGAAACAGGGGGCGCGTGGCGAGCAGTACTTC; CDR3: CASGKQGARGEQYF